This T cell receptor (beta chain) was captured in a study of blood T cell repertoires in COVID-19. Background on the study: Sites in the United States, Italy and Spain provided acute and convalescent COVID-19 samples.

In the original analysis: Estimates of nucleated cell counts were drawn from the amplification of reference gene primers. The method was immunoSEQ multiplex PCR; TCRdb's version includes in-frame clones alone and lacks a portion of them. The V and J calls and clone size come from that table; D and trimming were worked out from the DNA. The data show 230,000 or so clones, 80% to 90% seen once. The CDR3 covers 15 residues. Germline CDR1 reads SGHTA; CDR2 reads FQGNSA. J lost 1 base, V lost 4 bases, and 2 bases had no gene match. Cohorts were assigned according to the clinical history that participants reported.

The V gene is TRBV7-2, the J gene TRBJ2-3; 10 bases map to TRBD2. This receptor was identified in a woman aged 45-65 years who had been exposed to COVID-19. Sequencing was performed on PBMCs or T cells enriched from blood (not recorded which). CDR3 nucleotide sequence: TGTGCCAGCAGCTCTAGCGGGGGACGCACAGATACGCAGTATTTT. It is translated as CASSSSGGRTDTQYF.